This is a list of T cell receptor beta chains from one sample in a study of Ad26.COV2.S vaccination and SARS-CoV-2 variants. Data came from immunoSEQ multiplex PCR; TCRdb stores just in-frame clones and leaves some out. The repertoire holds 330,000 or so clones, around 90% seen once, with 5.5% in the top ten. This material consisted of peripheral blood, taken in a trial of Ad26.COV2.S vaccine versus placebo. The origin of the receptors is a person aged 18 to 65 who received the Ad26.COV2.S COVID-19 vaccine or a placebo. The conserved cysteine and the conserved F or W are not part of the CDR3 here.

CDR3	V	J
ASSLVPDTSNTGELF	TRBV11-2	TRBJ2-2
SVDTPGPNTEAF	TRBV29-1	TRBJ1-1
ASSPERSGLGQY	TRBV18	TRBJ2-3
ASSLSFAGATDTQY	TRBV7-2	TRBJ2-3
ASSLSAGMNTEAF	TRBV5-1	TRBJ1-1
ATSASGYTDTQY	TRBV24-1	TRBJ2-3
ASSDSGNPENEQF	TRBV5-1	TRBJ2-1
ASSLGGATLRGDEAF	TRBV13	TRBJ1-1
ASSSTTGYYGYT	TRBV27	TRBJ1-2
ASSVRRFEGYT	TRBV2	TRBJ1-2
ASSLEGGIGPRTF	TRBV5-4	TRBJ1-1
ASSLAGTGYGYT	TRBV7-9	TRBJ1-2
ASSQGVRPLLNTQY	TRBV3-1/TRBV3-2	TRBJ2-3
ASSLPGQGDYT	TRBV28	TRBJ1-2
ASSVGEGNTEAF	TRBV2	TRBJ1-1
ASSPETRTGEQY	TRBV7-9	TRBJ2-7
ASSPAGTVTNQPQH	TRBV18	TRBJ1-5
ASSLLGLNEAF	TRBV5-1	TRBJ1-1
ASSLDSNQPQH	TRBV19	TRBJ1-5
ASSLSGGNTEAF	TRBV27	TRBJ1-1
ASGHGNQPQH	TRBV19	TRBJ1-5
ASSLEPGDSTDTQY	TRBV28	TRBJ2-3
ASSQDRQGSCPTNTEAF	TRBV14	TRBJ1-1
ASSFYKSGGKGTGELF	TRBV27	TRBJ2-2
ASPGQTIPSYEQY	TRBV4-3	TRBJ2-7
ASSLEGKFNSPLH	TRBV7-9	TRBJ1-6
ASSLSRGGYSPLH	TRBV7-2	TRBJ1-6
ASSLLYKDRALAEAF	TRBV6-6	TRBJ1-1
ASSVATSGRRIASTDTQY	TRBV9	TRBJ2-3
ASRPMGGDHEKLF	TRBV5-1	TRBJ1-4
ASSHRTGEKSNEKLF	TRBV4-3	TRBJ1-4
ASSWAGARNEQF	TRBV6-5	TRBJ2-1
ASSPMIPPEPDTQY	TRBV6-2/TRBV6-3	TRBJ2-3
ASSVASGILETQY	TRBV27	TRBJ2-5
ASSPHKGGENSQETQY	TRBV4-1	TRBJ2-5
ASSQTGGSYEQY	TRBV6-5	TRBJ2-7
ASSLVPFMRGEGTDTQY	TRBV5-1	TRBJ2-3
ASSYLGSGTGSSYNEQF	TRBV19	TRBJ2-1
SVEDRGQSTEAF	TRBV29-1	TRBJ1-1
ASSPVGAGGYNEQF	TRBV6-2/TRBV6-3	TRBJ2-1
ASSQERGFPSTDTQY	TRBV3-1/TRBV3-2	TRBJ2-3
ASSLTDSYNEQF	TRBV5-6	TRBJ2-1
ASSYSSRSSLNTEAF	TRBV7-2	TRBJ1-1
ASSAGTGSGQPQH	TRBV11-2	TRBJ1-5
ASSQSPGPRTEAF	TRBV4-1	TRBJ1-1
ATRPNGQAYEQY	TRBV19	TRBJ2-7
ATSGTYTQY	TRBV24-1	TRBJ2-3
ASSTRQGSKLF	TRBV6-5	TRBJ1-4
ASSPTSGGYGELF	TRBV7-9	TRBJ2-2
ASRGSSHQPQH	TRBV12-3/TRBV12-4	TRBJ1-5
ASSSGLAIGGQY	TRBV2	TRBJ2-3
ASSFGRTIAKNIQY	TRBV18	TRBJ2-4
ASSEPGHRVEPQH	TRBV6-1	TRBJ1-5
ASSTEGQAKDTQY	TRBV25-1	TRBJ2-3
ASSQGDRVPPGANVLT	TRBV4-1	TRBJ2-6
ASGLELYEQF	TRBV12-5	TRBJ2-1
ASSSDFQETQY	TRBV7-6	TRBJ2-5